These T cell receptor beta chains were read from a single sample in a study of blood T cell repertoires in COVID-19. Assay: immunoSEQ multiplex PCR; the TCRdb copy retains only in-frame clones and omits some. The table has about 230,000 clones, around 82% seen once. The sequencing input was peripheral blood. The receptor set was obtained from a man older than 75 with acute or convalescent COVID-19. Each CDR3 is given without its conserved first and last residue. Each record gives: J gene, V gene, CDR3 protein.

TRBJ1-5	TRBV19	ASRHPTGFNQPQH
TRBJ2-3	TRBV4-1	ASSQTGQPTDTQY
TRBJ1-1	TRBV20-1	SAYEVPEAF
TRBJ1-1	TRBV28	ASRPGHPNTEAF
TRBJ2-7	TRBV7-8	ASSLSTGIIYEQY
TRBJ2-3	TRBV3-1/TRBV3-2	ASSPRRDTSTDTQY
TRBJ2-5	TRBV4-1	ASSQDGGGQETQY
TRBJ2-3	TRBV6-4	ASSVIRGDTQY
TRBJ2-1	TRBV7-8	ASSSREGLANEQF
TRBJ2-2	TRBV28	ASSTGGGGELF
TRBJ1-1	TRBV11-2	ASSFLQEGWTEAF
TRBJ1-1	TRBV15	ATSRGGAALSEAF
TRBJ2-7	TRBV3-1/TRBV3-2	ASSPAGTGVEQY
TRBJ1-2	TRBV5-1	ASSAANYGYT
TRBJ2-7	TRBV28	ASSALAGTAYEQY
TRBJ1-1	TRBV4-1	ASSQDWTAQAF
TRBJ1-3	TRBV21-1	ASSKPTGDSGNTIY
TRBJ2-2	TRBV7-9	ASSLLDLTGELF
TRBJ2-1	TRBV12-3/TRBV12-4	ASSGGTGDEQF
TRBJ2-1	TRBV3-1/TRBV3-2	ASSQPGQAPYNEQF
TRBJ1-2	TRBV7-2	ASSGTGGLGYT
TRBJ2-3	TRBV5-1	ASSPSGRADTQY
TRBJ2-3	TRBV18	ASSPGTSLDTQY
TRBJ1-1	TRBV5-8	ASSLAVRAIMRTEAF
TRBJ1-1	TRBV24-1	ATGADRGNPLLDTEAF
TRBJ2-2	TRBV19	ASSVLLTGKYTGELF
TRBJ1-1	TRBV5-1	ASSLTGDTEAF
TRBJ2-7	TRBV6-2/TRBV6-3	ASSYDSFYEQY
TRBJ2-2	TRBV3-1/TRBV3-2	ASSQDTGWLTGELF
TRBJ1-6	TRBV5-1	ASSLVGAGNSPLH
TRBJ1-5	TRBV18	ASSRQGADQPQH